This TCR beta chain was sequenced in a study of blood T cell repertoires in COVID-19. At the level of the study: In each case, the material was cDNA or gDNA derived from T cells, B-cell-depleted T cells, or PBMCs.

Method: immunoSEQ multiplex PCR; TCRdb's copy keeps in-frame clones and lacks some. The sample yields around 200,000 clones, 85% to 90% seen once. The length of the CDR3 is 14 residues. Germline V gives CDR1 SGHTS, CDR2 YDEGEE. Trimming shortened V by 4 bases and J by 4 bases, and 14 bases separated the two germline ends. The receptor was derived from a man aged 60 to 69 who had recovered from COVID-19. The chain has TRBV5-8 and TRBJ2-5, with a possible D match to TRBD1 (5 bases). The material sequenced was peripheral blood. The CDR3 protein is CASSRTQGIETQYF. In nucleotides, the CDR3 is TGTGCCAGCAGCCGTACCCAGGGTATAGAGACCCAGTACTTC. The full variable domain, completed using reference TRBV5-8 and TRBJ2-5, is EAGVTQSPTHLIKTRGQQATLRCSPISGHTSVYWYQQALGLGLQFLLWYDEGEERNRGNFPPRFSGRQFPNYSSELNVNALELEDSALYLCASSRTQGIETQYFGPGTRLLVL.